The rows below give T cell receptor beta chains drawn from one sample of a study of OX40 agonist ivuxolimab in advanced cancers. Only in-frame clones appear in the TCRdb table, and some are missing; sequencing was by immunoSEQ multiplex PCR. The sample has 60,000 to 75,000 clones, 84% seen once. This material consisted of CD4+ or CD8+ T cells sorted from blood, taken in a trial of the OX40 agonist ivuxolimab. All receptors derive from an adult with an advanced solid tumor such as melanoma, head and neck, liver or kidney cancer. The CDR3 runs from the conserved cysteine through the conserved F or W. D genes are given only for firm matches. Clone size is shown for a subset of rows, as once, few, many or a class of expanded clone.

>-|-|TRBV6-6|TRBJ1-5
TGTGCCAGCAGTTACTCTGGTGATCAGCCCCAGCATTTT
CASSYSGDQPQHF
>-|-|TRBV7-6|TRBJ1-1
TGTGCCAGCAGCTTAGCGCTCGTGGAATACACTGAAGCTTTCTTT
CASSLALVEYTEAFF
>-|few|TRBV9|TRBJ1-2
TGTGCCAGCAGCGTAGCGGGCGGGAATGATTATGGCTACACCTTC
CASSVAGGNDYGYTF
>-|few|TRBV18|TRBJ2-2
TGTGCCAGCTCGCGAGGGACGGTCAACACCGGGGAGCTGTTTTTT
CASSRGTVNTGELFF
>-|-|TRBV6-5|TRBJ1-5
TGTGCCAGCACCTCGACGGGAACCCAGCCCCAGCATTTT
CASTSTGTQPQHF
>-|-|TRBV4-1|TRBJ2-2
TGCGCCAGCAGCCAAGGGGGTTCGAACACCGGGGAGCTGTTTTTT
CASSQGGSNTGELFF
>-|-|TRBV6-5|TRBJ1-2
TGTGCCAGCAGTTCGTCCGGGAGCATCTATGGCTACACCTTC
CASSSSGSIYGYTF
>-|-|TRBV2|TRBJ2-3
TGTGCCAGCAGTGTGGCACAGTCCTCGGATACGCAGTATTTT
CASSVAQSSDTQYF
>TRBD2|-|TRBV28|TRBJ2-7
TGTGCCAGCAGTTCTTTGCTGTATGGACTAGCGGTCCCCTACGAGCAGTACTTC
CASSSLLYGLAVPYEQYF
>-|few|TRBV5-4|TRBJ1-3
TGTGCCAGCAGCTTGGCGGGGGTTGGAAACACCATATATTTT
CASSLAGVGNTIYF
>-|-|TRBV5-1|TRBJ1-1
TGCGCCAGCAGCTTTGTGGGGGGCAGCGCTTTCTTT
CASSFVGGSAFF
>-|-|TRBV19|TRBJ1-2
TGTGCCAGTAGTCCTCAGGAGGGGGGGGCAAACTATGGCTACACCTTC
CASSPQEGGANYGYTF
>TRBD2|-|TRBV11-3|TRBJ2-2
TGTGCCAGCAGCTGGGGGATAGCGGGAGGGACCGGGGAGCTGTTTTTT
CASSWGIAGGTGELFF
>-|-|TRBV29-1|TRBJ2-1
TGCAGCGTTGGGGGGAATGAGCAGTTCTTC
CSVGGNEQFF
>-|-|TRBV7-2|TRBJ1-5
TGTGCCAGCAGCACTAGTGGCAGGCCCAATCAGCCCCAGCATTTT
CASSTSGRPNQPQHF
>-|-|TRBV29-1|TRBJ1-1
TGCAGCTCTATCTCCGGGACAAAAGCTTTCTTT
CSSISGTKAFF
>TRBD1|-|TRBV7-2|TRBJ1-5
TGTGCCAGCAGCCGATCGCCGGACAGGGGCAATCAGCCCCAGCATTTT
CASSRSPDRGNQPQHF
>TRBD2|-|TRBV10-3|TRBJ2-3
TGTGCCATCAGTATTGGGACTATTAAGGGAGATACGCAGTATTTT
CAISIGTIKGDTQYF
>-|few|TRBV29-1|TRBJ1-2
TGCAGCGTGGACAGAAACTATGGCTACACCTTC
CSVDRNYGYTF
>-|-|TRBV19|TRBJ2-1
TGTGCCAGTAGTTTGCGCAGGGTCAATGAGCAGTTCTTC
CASSLRRVNEQFF
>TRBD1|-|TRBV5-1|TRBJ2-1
TGCGCCAGCAGCTTGATCGGACAGGGGGCCAATGAGCAGTTCTTC
CASSLIGQGANEQFF
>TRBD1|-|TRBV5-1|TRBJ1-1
TGCGCCAGCACACAGGGGGAGGCGGCTGAAGCTTTCTTT
CASTQGEAAEAFF
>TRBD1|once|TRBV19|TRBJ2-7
TGTGCCAGTAAGCAAGGGACAGGGACCTACGAGCAGTACTTC
CASKQGTGTYEQYF
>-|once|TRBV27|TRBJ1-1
TGTGCCAGCAGTTACCAGATAAGGGGCACTGAAGCTTTCTTT
CASSYQIRGTEAFF
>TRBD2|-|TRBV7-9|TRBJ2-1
TGTGCCAGCAGCGAGACTAGCGGGAGGGATGAGCAGTTCTTC
CASSETSGRDEQFF
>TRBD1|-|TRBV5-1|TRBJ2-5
TGCGCCAGCAGCCGGGACAGAGACCAAGAGACCCAGTACTTC
CASSRDRDQETQYF
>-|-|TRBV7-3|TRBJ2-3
TGTGCCAGCAGCCCCCGCGGGGAGACTACGCAGTATTTT
CASSPRGETTQYF
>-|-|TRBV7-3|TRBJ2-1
TGTGCCAGCAGCTTAAACTCAGGCAATGAGCAGTTCTTC
CASSLNSGNEQFF
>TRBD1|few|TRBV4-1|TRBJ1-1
TGCGCCACCACGGGACAGTCGTTTTCTAGTGTCACTGAAGCTTTCTTT
CATTGQSFSSVTEAFF
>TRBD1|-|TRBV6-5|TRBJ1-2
TGTGCCAGCAGTTCCAGGACAGGACGATATGGCTACACCTTC
CASSSRTGRYGYTF
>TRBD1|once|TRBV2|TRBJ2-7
TGTGCCAGCAGTGACTCCGGGACAGTATACGAGCAGTACTTC
CASSDSGTVYEQYF
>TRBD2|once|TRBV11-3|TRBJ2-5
TGTGCCAGCAGCTTAGCGGTGGCGGGAGGTTGGGAGACCCAGTACTTC
CASSLAVAGGWETQYF
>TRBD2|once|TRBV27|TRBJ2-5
TGTGCCAGCAGTTTCGGACTAGCGGGAGGGAGAAACCAAGAGACCCAGTACTTC
CASSFGLAGGRNQETQYF
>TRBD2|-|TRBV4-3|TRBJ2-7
TGCGCCAGCAGCCAAGACCTGGGAGCGGGAAAGTACGAGCAGTACTTC
CASSQDLGAGKYEQYF
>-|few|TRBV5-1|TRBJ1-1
TGCGCCAGCAGCTTAATGTCCGCGGAGGAAACTGAAGCTTTCTTT
CASSLMSAEETEAFF
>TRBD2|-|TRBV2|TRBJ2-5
TGTGCCAGCAGAGTATTGGCGGGAGGGGCGGAGACCCAGTACTTC
CASRVLAGGAETQYF
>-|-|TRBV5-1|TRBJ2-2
TGCGCCAGCAGCTTGATTCACGGGGAGCTGTTTTTT
CASSLIHGELFF
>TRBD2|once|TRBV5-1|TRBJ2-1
TGCGCCAGCAGCTTGGCCGTAGCGGGAGGCGCTGAGCAGTTCTTC
CASSLAVAGGAEQFF
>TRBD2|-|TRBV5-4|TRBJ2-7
TGTGCCAGCACCCCCCCGGGACTAGCGGCTTCCTACGAGCAGTACTTC
CASTPPGLAASYEQYF
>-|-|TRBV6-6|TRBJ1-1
TGTGCCAGCAGTTACTGGGCGGACACTGAAGCTTTCTTT
CASSYWADTEAFF
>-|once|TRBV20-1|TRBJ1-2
TGCAGCGGAGGCTGGGACTATGGCTACACCTTC
CSGGWDYGYTF
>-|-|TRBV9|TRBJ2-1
TGTGCCAGCAGCGTCCCTCCTTACAATGAGCAGTTCTTC
CASSVPPYNEQFF
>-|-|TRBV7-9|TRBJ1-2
TGTGCCAGCAGCTTACTGGGGACCTATGGCTACACCTTC
CASSLLGTYGYTF
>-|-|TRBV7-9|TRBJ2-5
TGTGCCAGCAGCTGGGGAGCGGAGACCCAGTACTTC
CASSWGAETQYF
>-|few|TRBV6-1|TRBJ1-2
TGTGCCAGCAGTCTGCAGGCGATCTATGGCTACACCTTC
CASSLQAIYGYTF
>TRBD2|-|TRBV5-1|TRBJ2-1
TGCGCCAGCAGCTTGGGGACTAGCGGGAGGGCCGGATACAATGAGCAGTTCTTC
CASSLGTSGRAGYNEQFF
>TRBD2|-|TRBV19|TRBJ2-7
TGTGCCAGTAGGGTAGCGGGGGGAGCCTACGAGCAGTACTTC
CASRVAGGAYEQYF
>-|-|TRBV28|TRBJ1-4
TGTGCCAGCACCACTTCGACCGCTTTTAATGAAAAACTGTTTTTT
CASTTSTAFNEKLFF
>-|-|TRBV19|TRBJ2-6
TGTGCCAGTAGTGAGGGCAGGGCCAACGTCCTGACTTTC
CASSEGRANVLTF
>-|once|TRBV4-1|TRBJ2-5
TGCGCCAGCAGCCAAGCTCCAGTGCCGGTCTTGGAGACCCAGTACTTC
CASSQAPVPVLETQYF
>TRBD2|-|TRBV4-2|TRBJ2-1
TGTGCCAGCAGCCAACCTCTAGCGGGATGGTCCAATGAGCAGTTCTTC
CASSQPLAGWSNEQFF
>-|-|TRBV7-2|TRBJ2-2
TGTGCCAGCAGCTTAGTCCCAGGGACGGTCGGGGAGCTGTTTTTT
CASSLVPGTVGELFF
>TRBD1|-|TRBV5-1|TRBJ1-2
TGCGCCAGCAGCTTGGCCCCCGGACAGGGGAATGGCTACACCTTC
CASSLAPGQGNGYTF
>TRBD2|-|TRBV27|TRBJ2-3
TGTGCCAGCACCGGACTAGCGAGCACAGATACGCAGTATTTT
CASTGLASTDTQYF